One T cell receptor beta chain is described in this entry. Its antigen is currently unknown. Its ends do not fully match the called genes, so a read error is possible. There were at least 5 micrograms of total RNA extracted from every sample. The use of a sample-barcoded 5' primer and a J-beta primer mix characterized a second PCR of 7 to 11 cycles. Every cDNA molecule bore a tag from a template-switch adaptor containing 12 random nucleotides. MiXCR, run by TCRdb on the 5' RACE reads, gives a single entry per CDR3 protein. The data hold 1.2 million to 1.5 million distinct CDR3 sequences, with about 40% observed a single time. This sample was included in a study of blood T cells in healthy people across ages. Study-wide results and limits: Both higher diversity and more naive CD4+ cells marked long-lived donors when set against aged donors. Unsorted PBMCs blocked a conclusive comparison of naive and antigen-experienced cells.

Germline V gives CDR1 SGHDT, CDR2 YYEEEE. The CDR3 runs to 13 residues. The chain combines TRBV5-6 with TRBJ2-7, with a weak D call TRBD1 (6 bases). This receptor was identified in a woman aged 18-35 years in good health. The specimen sequenced was blood. The CDR3 DNA reads as TGTGCCGGCAGCGTGGGACACCTTCTGGGGCAGTACTTC. Amino acid sequence: CAGSVGHLLGQYF.